Shown below are 18 T cell receptor beta chains from a single sample sequenced in a study of cytomegalovirus exposure and HLA in healthy donors. The PCR used 60 Vbeta and 13 Jbeta primers. The data were produced by immunoSEQ multiplex PCR, yet TCRdb's version contains in-frame clones alone and is incomplete. Of some 100,000 clones listed, 70% to 85% were seen once; the top ten hold 2.1%. The sample consisted of PBMCs. The receptors originated from a man in his late teens or twenties in good health and CMV-seronegative.

The table lists this clone with a few counts. The V and J genes are TRBV7-9 and TRBJ1-1, with 7 nucleotides matching TRBD1. This CDR3 has 13 amino acids. Germline V CDR1 and CDR2: SEHNR, FQNEAQ (reference sequence). V trimming: 1 base; J trimming: 10 bases; junction bases outside the gene matches: 6. CDR3 loop: CASSLEFWTGAFF. In DNA, the CDR3 is TGTGCCAGCAGCTTAGAGTTCTGGACAGGAGCTTTCTTT.

DNA of the CDR3: TGTGCCAGCAGTTTATGGATTGGGACAGGCGAGGGAACTAACTATGGCTACACCTTC. Its protein is CASSLWIGTGEGTNYGYTF. This sequence joins TRBV28 and TRBJ1-2; TRBD1 aligns across 8 bases. Per germline, CDR1 MDHEN and CDR2 SYDVKM. The CDR3 runs 19 residues. Trimming at V came to 0 bases and at J to 0 bases, leaving 12 bases not matched to a gene.

The chain has TRBV28 and TRBJ1-1; maybe TRBD1 (5 bases). This CDR3 is 13 amino acids long. Per germline, CDR1 MDHEN and CDR2 SYDVKM. V dropped 5 bases and J dropped 4 bases, with 11 bases sitting between them. The CDR3 region is CASSPQVITEAFF. The CDR3 DNA reads as TGTGCCAGCAGTCCACAGGTGATCACTGAAGCTTTCTTT.

The V and J genes are TRBV6-6 and TRBJ1-1, with TRBD1 as a possible D gene (6 bases). Germline CDR1 reads MNHNY; CDR2 reads SVGAGI (reference sequence). The CDR3 extends over 14 amino acids. V shed 0 bases and J shed 4 bases, with 9 bases lying between them. The CDR3 DNA follows: TGTGCCAGCAGTTACTCGGGCAGGGGCACTGAAGCTTTCTTT. This encodes CASSYSGRGTEAFF.

This sequence joins TRBV1 and TRBJ2-7; no check of the table's D call, TRBD1, against the DNA was made. TRBV1 is given as a pseudogene. The CDR3 covers 18 residues. CDR3 sequence reads: CTSSQEKVLVTGWLEQYF. DNA of the CDR3: TGCACCAGCAGCCAAGAGAAGGTCCTGGTAACAGGGTGGTTGGAGCAGTACTTC.

V usage is TRBV2 and J usage is TRBJ1-1, with TRBD1 identical over 10 bases. Germline CDR1 SNHLY, CDR2 FYNNEI. Trimming at V came to 5 bases and at J to 6 bases, leaving 9 bases not matched to a gene. This CDR3 region has 15 residues. The DNA for the CDR3 is TGTGCCAGCAGTCCCGCGGGACAGGGGCGGGCTGAAGCTTTCTTT. Translating it yields CASSPAGQGRAEAFF.

This clone was picked up one time. The chain joins TRBV6-5 to TRBJ1-5, with D possibly TRBD1 on 6 matching bases. The CDR3 covers 15 residues. Trimming took 6 bases from V and 0 from J, leaving 12 bases between them. CDR1 is MNHEY, CDR2 SVGAGI, per germline. This CDR3 reads CASSLTGRSNQPQHF. CDR3 nucleotide sequence: TGTGCCAGCAGCTTGACAGGACGTAGCAATCAGCCCCAGCATTTT.

This chain links TRBV5-1 with TRBJ2-5, with D perhaps matching TRBD2 (7 bases). Between the trimmed V and J ends, which lost 3 bases and 5 bases, there was a span of 20 bases. This CDR3 has 16 amino acids. Germline V gene data show CDR1 as SGHRS and CDR2 as YFSETQ. CDR3 sequence (DNA): TGCGCCAGCAGCTGGGGAAGGGGGGGGAACCCCGAGACCCAGTACTTC. This translates into CASSWGRGGNPETQYF.

The chain joins TRBV5-4 to TRBJ2-1, with 11 positions matching TRBD2. V lost 3 bases and J lost 1; bases outside the gene matches: 9. The CDR3 covers 18 residues. Looked up from germline, CDR1 is SGHNT and CDR2 is YYREEE (reference sequence). The CDR3 reads CASSSGLAGFLSYNEQFF. CDR3 nucleotides: TGTGCCAGCAGCTCAGGACTAGCGGGTTTTTTGTCCTACAATGAGCAGTTCTTC. Complete variable domain (other parts from reference TRBV5-4 and TRBJ2-1): ETGVTQSPTHLIKTRGQQVTLRCSSQSGHNTVSWYQQALGQGPQFIFQYYREEENGRGNFPPRFSGLQFPNYSSELNVNALELDDSALYLCASSSGLAGFLSYNEQFFGPGTRLTVL.

This chain uses TRBV7-8 with TRBJ2-1; D is uncertain. The ends were cut back, 0 bases at V and 7 bases at J, with 16 bases in the middle. CDR3 length: 16 amino acids. CDR1 is SGHVS and CDR2 is FQNEAQ in the germline V gene. CDR3 in DNA: TGTGCCAGCAGCTTAGCGTACAATCGGGTTACAAATGAGCAGTTCTTC. Translated: CASSLAYNRVTNEQFF.

The chain is built from TRBV19 and TRBJ2-5; 7 nucleotides line up with TRBD2. The V segment lost 8 bases and the J segment 1 base; nucleotides outside the gene matches: 13. Germline V gene sequence: CDR1 LNHDA, CDR2 SQIVND (reference sequence). The CDR3 contains 16 residues. The CDR3: CASGRGVSEAQETQYF. The CDR3 coding sequence is TGTGCCAGTGGGAGGGGTGTTAGCGAGGCCCAAGAGACCCAGTACTTC.

The V gene is TRBV9, the J gene TRBJ1-1; D might be TRBD1 (5 bases). Germline CDR1 SGDLS, CDR2 YYNGEE. Trimming took 5 bases from V and 4 from J, leaving 18 bases between them. The CDR3 extends over 15 amino acids. The CDR3, as DNA: TGTGCCAGCAGTATCCCACCTCAGGGAGGCACTGAAGCTTTCTTT. It specifies CASSIPPQGGTEAFF.

This clone appeared once. The V and J genes are TRBV7-9 and TRBJ2-1; TRBD2 matches 9 bases. Unmatched junction bases numbered 7, after V lost 7 bases and J lost 6 bases. Germline CDR1 is SEHNR and CDR2 is FQNEAQ (reference sequence). There are 14 residues in the CDR3. DNA for the CDR3: TGTGCCAGCAACCAGGCGGGGGGGAGCAATGAGCAGTTCTTC. Residues: CASNQAGGSNEQFF.

The chain has TRBV7-2 and TRBJ1-1; TRBD1 matches 7 bases. The CDR3 runs 14 residues. CDR1 SGHTA and CDR2 FQGNSA come from the germline V gene. The junction had 6 bases not matched to a gene; V was cut back by 2 bases and J by 6 bases. The CDR3 sequence is CASSLLVGQAEAFF. CDR3 sequence (DNA): TGTGCCAGCAGCTTATTGGTAGGACAGGCTGAAGCTTTCTTT. Based on the CDR3 plus reference TRBV7-2 and TRBJ1-1, the full variable domain is GAGVSQSPSNKVTEKGKDVELRCDPISGHTALYWYRQSLGQGLEFLIYFQGNSAPDKSGLPSDRFSAERTGGSVSTLTIQRTQQEDSAVYLCASSLLVGQAEAFFGQGTRLTVV.

This clone appeared a single time. Mismatch with germline at one junction end may stem from a read error. The V call is TRBV7-7, the J call TRBJ2-1, with 7 bases aligning to TRBD1. Germline CDR1 and CDR2: SSHAT and FNYEAQ (reference sequence). The CDR3 consists of 14 residues. CDR3 sequence (DNA): TGTGCTAGCAGCCCACAGACAGGGTTGACTGAGCAGTTCTTC. It translates to CASSPQTGLTEQFF.

The chain employs TRBV7-9 and TRBJ2-2; no clear D. Germline assignment: CDR1 SEHNR and CDR2 FQNEAQ (reference sequence). V lost 6 bases, J lost 7 bases, and 15 bases lay in between. This CDR3 comprises 14 residues. The CDR3 coding sequence is TGTGCCAGCAGGGGTGAGAGGTCACTCGGGGAGCTGTTTTTT. It yields the protein CASRGERSLGELFF.

The chain has TRBV30 and TRBJ1-4; D may be TRBD1 (6 bases). Germline V gives CDR1 GTSNPN, CDR2 SVGIG (reference sequence). This CDR3 region has 14 residues. Trimming shortened V by 7 bases and J by 8 bases, and 20 bases separated the two germline ends. CDR3 amino acids: CASGGGGIREKLFF. CDR3 DNA: TGTGCCTCGGGGGGTGGGGGCATCCGGGAAAAACTGTTTTTT.

Worth noting for this clone: Other DNA variants within this sample encode the same CDR3. V and J are TRBV30 and TRBJ1-5; no reliable D call. The CDR3 has 13 amino acids. Germline V gene lookup returns CDR1 GTSNPN and CDR2 SVGIG (reference sequence). V was pared by 0 bases and J by 5 bases, with 8 bases between. In nucleotides, the CDR3 is TGTGCCTGGAGTGTATATTCGGATCAGCCCCAGCATTTT. This codes for CAWSVYSDQPQHF.